This TCR beta chain is from a study of blood T cell repertoires in COVID-19. J was trimmed by 2 bases and V by 3 bases; bases with no gene match: 2. The CDR3 is 13 residues long. CDR1 is SGHRS, CDR2 YFSETQ, per germline. Sequencing was performed with immunoSEQ multiplex PCR; in TCRdb, only in-frame clones are kept and a portion is missing. The repertoire includes 200,000 or so clones, roughly nine tenths of them detected once, and 2.1% sits in the top ten. This receptor was identified in a man between 65 and 79 years old with active or convalescent COVID-19. The genes are TRBV5-1 and TRBJ2-7, with TRBD1 matching over 7 bases. The sample consisted of peripheral blood. In DNA form, the CDR3 reads TGCGCCAGCAGCTGGGACAGTACCTACGAGCAGTACTTC. Its protein product is CASSWDSTYEQYF.